This TCR beta chain came from a study of blood T cell repertoires in COVID-19 (dated by TCRdb to 2019 to 2021). Some background on the complete study: Samples from collaborators originated in the United States, Italy and Spain and spanned both the acute and convalescent phases of COVID-19. Samples came from the ongoing ImmuneRACE study (first 160 participants) plus 1,254 subjects from 6 global collaborators. The prospective study material was composed of cDNA or gDNA derived from T cells, B-cell-depleted T cells, or PBMCs. Deeply sampled blood TCRbeta repertoires from subjects exposed to, actively infected with, or recovered from COVID-19 were included in the dataset. A freely available public database, intended as a resource for researchers studying the immune response to SARS-CoV-2, is where the repertoires were released. Where available, HLA class I and class II types were taken from metadata supplied by the sample provider and were not determined by assay-based typing. A de-identified subject ID, COVID-19 status, age in years and sex were almost always included in the sample metadata.

On the study overall, not on this receptor specifically: Clinical and demographic metadata were provided uncurated, with the amount varying by source and participant.

Inclusive of the bounding cysteine and phenylalanine, the CDR3 is 13 residues long. This entry keeps only the CDR3 DNA: 39 bases, framed from base 1. CDR1 and CDR2 are drawn from the germline V gene: SGHDT, YYEEEE. Trimming takes 2 bases from V and 8 bases from J, and the germline ends sit 13 bases apart. The immunoSEQ Assay, a bias-controlled multiplex PCR, was used to amplify TCRbeta CDR3 regions from genomic DNA. In the authors' own workflow: The number of nucleated cells in each sample was estimated by amplification of reference gene primers within the assay. To quantify the absolute abundance of each unique TCRbeta CDR3 rearrangement, sequence reads were collapsed and filtered. For each sample, productive Simpson clonality was calculated by taking the square root of Simpson's diversity index across productive rearrangements. Held by TCRdb, this immuneACCESS table contains in-frame sequences only and omits some clones. Under half of the omission traces to an unresolved V gene where checked; the cause of the rest is unknown. The V and J calls and clone size are taken from that table; D and trimming were inferred from the DNA. Within this sample are approximately 320,000 clones, with roughly 85% of them counted one time only. 7.2% of the sample belongs to the ten largest clones.

Comment on this clone: This clone's antigen is unknown. No per-base quality is available; no much larger clone lies one base away.

Whole blood was collected in K2EDTA tubes by collaborating institutions according to the institutions' own protocols. For TCRbeta analysis, collaborators shipped samples in one of three forms: frozen whole blood, isolated PBMCs, or DNA extracted from either of those sample types. Sequencing was performed on peripheral blood. The receptor was isolated from a human donor in a cohort sampled during active COVID-19. The sequence is built from TRBV5-6 and TRBJ1-1, with TRBD1 perhaps the D gene, on 6 matching bases. The DNA sequence is TGTGCCAGCAGCTTAATCCGGGACATAGAAGCTTTCTTT. Its amino acids are CASSLIRDIEAFF. Joined to the reference TRBV5-6 and TRBJ1-1 proteins, this CDR3 gives the full variable domain: DAGVTQSPTHLIKTRGQQVTLRCSPKSGHDTVSWYQQALGQGPQFIFQYYEEEERQRGNFPDRFSGHQFPNYSSELNVNALLLGDSALYLCASSLIRDIEAFFGQGTRLTVV.